This TCR beta chain was captured by sequencing in a study of cytomegalovirus exposure and HLA in healthy donors. On the study more broadly: Sequencing of about 179 million T cells in an earlier analysis found 95 million to 120 million unique TCR beta sequences. General study points: In the analysis, some V segments, TRBV6-2 and TRBV6-3 included, were excluded as indistinguishable. Prediction of most subjects' HLA-A and HLA-B alleles by TCR beta sequences was reportedly accurate. Cytomegalovirus-associated status was assigned to roughly 160 TCR beta chains.

The PCR contained 60 Vbeta and 13 Jbeta primers. Some clones are missing from TCRdb's copy, which holds only in-frame ones; the method was immunoSEQ multiplex PCR. The sample consists of some 140,000 clones, 65% to 75% of them appearing once. Germline-derived CDR1 and CDR2 are SGHDT and YYEEEE. The CDR3 totals 15 residues. V was trimmed by 1 base and J by 2 bases, leaving 10 bases between them. In its sample, this clone was seen a few times. The antigen is not known. The sequence derives from a man between 18 and 29 years old in good health and CMV-seronegative. The sequenced sample was PBMCs. This chain joins TRBV5-6 and TRBJ1-3; a possible D gene is TRBD1 (6 bases). CDR3 protein: CASSLTGLAGNTIYF. The CDR3 DNA sequence: TGTGCCAGCAGCTTGACAGGGCTGGCTGGAAACACCATATATTTT.